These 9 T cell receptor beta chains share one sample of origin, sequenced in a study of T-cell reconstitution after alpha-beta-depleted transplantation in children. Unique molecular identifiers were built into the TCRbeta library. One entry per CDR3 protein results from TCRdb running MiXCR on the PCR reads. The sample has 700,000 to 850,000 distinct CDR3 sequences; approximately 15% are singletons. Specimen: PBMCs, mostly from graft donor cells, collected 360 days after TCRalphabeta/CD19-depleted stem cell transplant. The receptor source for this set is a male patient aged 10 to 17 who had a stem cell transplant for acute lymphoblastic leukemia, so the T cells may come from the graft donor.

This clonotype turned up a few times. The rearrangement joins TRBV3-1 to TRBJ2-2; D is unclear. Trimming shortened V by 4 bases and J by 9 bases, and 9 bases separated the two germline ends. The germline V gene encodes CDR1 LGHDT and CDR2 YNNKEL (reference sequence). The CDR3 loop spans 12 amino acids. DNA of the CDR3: TGTGCCAGCAGCCGGGCAGACTGGGAGCTGTTTTTT. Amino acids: CASSRADWELFF. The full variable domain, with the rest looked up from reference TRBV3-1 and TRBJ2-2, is DTAVSQTPKYLVTQMGNDKSIKCEQNLGHDTMYWYKQDSKKFLKIMFSYNNKELIINETVPNRFSPKSPDKAHLNLHINSLELGDSAVYFCASSRADWELFFGEGSRLTVL.

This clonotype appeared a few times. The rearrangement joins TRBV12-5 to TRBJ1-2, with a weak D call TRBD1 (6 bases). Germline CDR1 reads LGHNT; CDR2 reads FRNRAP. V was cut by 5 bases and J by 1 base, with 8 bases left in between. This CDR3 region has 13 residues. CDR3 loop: CASGKQGNYGYTF. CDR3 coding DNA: TGTGCTAGTGGTAAACAGGGTAACTATGGCTACACCTTC.

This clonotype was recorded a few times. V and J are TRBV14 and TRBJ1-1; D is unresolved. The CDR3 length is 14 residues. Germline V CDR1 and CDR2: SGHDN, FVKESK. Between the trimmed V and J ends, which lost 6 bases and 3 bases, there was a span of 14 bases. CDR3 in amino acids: CASRPAGVYTEAFF. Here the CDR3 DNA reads TGTGCCAGCAGACCGGCCGGAGTATACACTGAAGCTTTCTTT. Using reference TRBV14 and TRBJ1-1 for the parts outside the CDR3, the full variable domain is EAGVTQFPSHSVIEKGQTVTLRCDPISGHDNLYWYRRVMGKEIKFLLHFVKESKQDESGMPNNRFLAERTGGTYSTLKVQPAELEDSGVYFCASRPAGVYTEAFFGQGTRLTVV.

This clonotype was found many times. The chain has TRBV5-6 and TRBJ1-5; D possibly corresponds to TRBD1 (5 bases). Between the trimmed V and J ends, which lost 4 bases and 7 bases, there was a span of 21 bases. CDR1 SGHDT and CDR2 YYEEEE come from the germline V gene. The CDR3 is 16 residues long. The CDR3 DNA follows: TGTGCCAGCAGCCCCTGGGGGAGAGGGGATGGACAGCCCCAGCATTTT. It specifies CASSPWGRGDGQPQHF. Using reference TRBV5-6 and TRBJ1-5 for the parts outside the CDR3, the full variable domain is DAGVTQSPTHLIKTRGQQVTLRCSPKSGHDTVSWYQQALGQGPQFIFQYYEEEERQRGNFPDRFSGHQFPNYSSELNVNALLLGDSALYLCASSPWGRGDGQPQHFGDGTRLSIL.

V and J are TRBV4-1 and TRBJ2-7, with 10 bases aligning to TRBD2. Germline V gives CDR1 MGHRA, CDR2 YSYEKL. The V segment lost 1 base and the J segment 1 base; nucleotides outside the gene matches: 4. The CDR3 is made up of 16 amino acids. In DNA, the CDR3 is TGCGCCAGCAGCCAAGTAGTAGCGGGAGGTTCCTACGAGCAGTACTTC. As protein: CASSQVVAGGSYEQYF.

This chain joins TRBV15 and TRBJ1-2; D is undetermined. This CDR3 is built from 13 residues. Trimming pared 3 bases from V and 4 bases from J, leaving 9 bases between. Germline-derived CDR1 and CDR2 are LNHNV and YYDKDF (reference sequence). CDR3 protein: CATSSSGVYGYTF. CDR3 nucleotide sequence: TGTGCCACCAGCAGCAGCGGGGTCTATGGCTACACCTTC.

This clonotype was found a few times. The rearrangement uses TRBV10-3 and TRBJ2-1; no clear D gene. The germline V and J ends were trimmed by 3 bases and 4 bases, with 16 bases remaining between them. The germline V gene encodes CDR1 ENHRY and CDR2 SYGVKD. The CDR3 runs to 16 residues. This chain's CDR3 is CAISDGRRLVYNEQFF. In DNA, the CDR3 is TGTGCCATCAGTGACGGACGACGCCTCGTTTACAATGAGCAGTTCTTC.

The CDR3 spells CASSTIRDRGSYEQYF. CDR3 bases: TGTGCCAGCAGCACCATCCGGGACAGGGGGTCCTACGAGCAGTACTTC. The chain employs TRBV21-1 and TRBJ2-7; the DNA was not used to check the table's D call, TRBD1. TRBV21-1 counts as a pseudogene. The CDR3 length is 16 residues.

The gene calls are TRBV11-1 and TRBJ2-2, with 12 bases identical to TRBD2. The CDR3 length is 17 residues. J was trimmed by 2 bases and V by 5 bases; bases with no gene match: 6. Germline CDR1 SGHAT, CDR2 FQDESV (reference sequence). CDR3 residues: CASSESGLAGNTGELFF. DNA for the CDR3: TGTGCCAGCAGCGAATCAGGACTAGCGGGAAACACCGGGGAGCTGTTTTTT.